What follows describes a single TCR beta chain. The CDR3 is made up of 16 amino acids. Germline V CDR1 and CDR2: SNHLY, FYNNEI. J gave up 4 bases and V 4 bases, and 9 bases lay outside the gene matches. Profiling relied on immunoSEQ multiplex PCR, and the TCRdb table lists in-frame clones only, not all of them. The sample carries about 160,000 clones, roughly 90% recorded once. These data belong to a study of blood T cell repertoires in COVID-19. This sequence originates from a woman aged 45-60 years who had recovered from COVID-19. The genes are TRBV2 and TRBJ1-4, with 7 nucleotides matching TRBD1. The sequencing sample was made of PBMCs or T cells enriched from blood (not recorded which). Written as DNA, the CDR3 is TGTGCCAGCAGTGGTTCCCCGACAGGGAATAATGAAAAACTGTTTTTT. Encoded protein: CASSGSPTGNNEKLFF.